This TCR beta chain was identified during a study of preoperative IRX-2 immunotherapy in early breast cancer (dated by TCRdb to about 2019). Sample treatment or condition, as interpreted from the label and publication: preoperative locoregional IRX-2 cytokine immunotherapy. The samples were obtained from a phase Ib study in which preoperative, locoregional IRX-2 cytokine immunotherapy intended to prime immune responses was tested. The donors were early-stage breast cancer patients who were given IRX-2 prior to surgery. Libraries were prepared through the immunoSEQ multiplex PCR assay. The table was pulled from immuneACCESS by TCRdb, which kept in-frame rearrangements only. Such tables lose some clones; where checked, under half of the loss comes from unresolved V genes, and the rest has no known cause. The sample profile shows some 35,000 clones; roughly four fifths of them were found once. The top ten hold about 1.5% of the sample.

The CDR3 covers 14 residues, taking in both the cysteine and the phenylalanine. Here the CDR3 DNA is all that survives: 42 bases in frame from base 1. Compared with germline, V lacks 6 bases and J lacks 6 bases; bases without a gene match: 8. Looking up the germline V gene yields CDR1 MNHGY and CDR2 SAAAGT. Worth noting for this clone: The antigen this receptor binds is unknown. Per-nucleotide qualities are absent, and no much larger clonotype sits a single base away.

The origin of this receptor is a human donor with breast cancer. The chain is encoded by TRBV6-8 joined to TRBJ2-7; the central 10 bases match TRBD1. Sequenced here: lymph node tissue, sampled after IRX-2 immunotherapy. This receptor carries the CDR3 CASRTGTGASEQYF. The sequence in DNA is TGTGCCAGCAGGACCGGGACAGGGGCCTCCGAGCAGTACTTC.